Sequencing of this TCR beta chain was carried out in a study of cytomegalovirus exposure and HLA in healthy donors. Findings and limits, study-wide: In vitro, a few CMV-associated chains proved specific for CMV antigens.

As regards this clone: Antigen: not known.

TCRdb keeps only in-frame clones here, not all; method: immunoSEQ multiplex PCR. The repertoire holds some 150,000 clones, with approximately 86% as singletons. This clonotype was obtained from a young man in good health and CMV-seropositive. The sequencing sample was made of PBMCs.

CDR3 residues: CASSEIQGAETQYF. As DNA, the CDR3 is TGTGCCAGCAGTGAGATACAGGGGGCAGAGACCCAGTACTTC. The genes are TRBV2 and TRBJ2-5, with 9 bases matching TRBD1. This CDR3 region has 14 residues. The ends lost 3 bases at V and 4 bases at J; junction bases unmatched: 3. The germline CDR1 and CDR2 sequences are SNHLY and FYNNEI.